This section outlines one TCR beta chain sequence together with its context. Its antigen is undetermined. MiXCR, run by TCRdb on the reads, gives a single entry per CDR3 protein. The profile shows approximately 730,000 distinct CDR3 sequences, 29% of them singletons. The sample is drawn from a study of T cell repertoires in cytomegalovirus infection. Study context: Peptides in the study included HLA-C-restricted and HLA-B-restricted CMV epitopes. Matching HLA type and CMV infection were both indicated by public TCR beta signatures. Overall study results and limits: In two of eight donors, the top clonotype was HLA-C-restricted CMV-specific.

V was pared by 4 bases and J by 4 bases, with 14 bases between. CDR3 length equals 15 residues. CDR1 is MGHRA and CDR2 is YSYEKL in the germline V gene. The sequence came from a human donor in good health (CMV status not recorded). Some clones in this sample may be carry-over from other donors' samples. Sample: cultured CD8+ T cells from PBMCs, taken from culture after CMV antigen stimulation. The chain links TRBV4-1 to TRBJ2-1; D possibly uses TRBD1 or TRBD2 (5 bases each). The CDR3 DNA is TGCGCCAGCAGCCTCCGGGACGGCCAGTACAATGAGCAGTTCTTC. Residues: CASSLRDGQYNEQFF.